Listed here is a single T cell receptor (beta chain). The PCR made use of 60 Vbeta and 13 Jbeta primers. Authors' data handling: As a later analysis found, there were 80 million to 90 million unique TCR beta chains, of which 8.5 million to 13 million were shared. Data came from immunoSEQ multiplex PCR; TCRdb stores just in-frame clones and leaves some out. V, J and clone size reflect that table, while D and trimming were determined from the DNA. This repertoire shows 60,000 to 100,000 clones, around 78% found once; its top ten account for roughly 1.5%. These data originate in a study of cytomegalovirus exposure and HLA in healthy donors. CDR1 and CDR2 from the germline V gene are SGHNT and YYREEE (reference sequence). There are 14 residues in the CDR3. V was shortened by 2 bases and J by 4 bases, with 10 bases between the two germline ends.

The chain carries TRBV5-4 and TRBJ1-3, with a tentative D call TRBD1 (5 bases). The source material was PBMCs. The receptor's source is a man aged 35-49 years in good health and CMV-seronegative. CDR3 DNA: TGTGCCAGCAGCTTCCCAGGGAGGGGAAACACCATATATTTT. This sequence encodes CASSFPGRGNTIYF.